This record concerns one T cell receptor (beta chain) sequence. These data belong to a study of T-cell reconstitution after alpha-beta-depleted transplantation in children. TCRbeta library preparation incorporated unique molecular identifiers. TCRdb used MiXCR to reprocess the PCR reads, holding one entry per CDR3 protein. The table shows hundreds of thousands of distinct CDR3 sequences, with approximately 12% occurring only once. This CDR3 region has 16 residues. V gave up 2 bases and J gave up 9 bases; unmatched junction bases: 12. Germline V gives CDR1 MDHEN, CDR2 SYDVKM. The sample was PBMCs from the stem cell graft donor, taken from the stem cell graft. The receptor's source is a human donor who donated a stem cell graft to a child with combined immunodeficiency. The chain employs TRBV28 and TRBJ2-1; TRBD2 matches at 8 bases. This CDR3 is CASSLILRGGHSEQFF. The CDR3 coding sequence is TGTGCCAGCAGTTTAATTTTACGGGGGGGCCACAGTGAGCAGTTCTTC.